The clone carrying this T cell receptor beta chain has more than one count but fewer than ten. Its specificity is not known. Germline values: CDR1 SGHAT, CDR2 FQNNGV. Trimming removed 7 bases at V and 6 bases at J, with 29 bases between. The CDR3 length is 18 residues. TCRdb independently ran MiXCR on the RT-PCR reads; one entry per CDR3 protein. The top ten hold 9.5% to 13% of the sample, which has 550,000 to 800,000 distinct CDR3 sequences, less than 20% seen once. The source of the sample is a study of response to subunit inactivated influenza vaccine. The study, taken as a whole, reports: Each seasonal flu vaccination may recruit only limited new T cells, authors suggested.

V gene TRBV11-2 combines with J gene TRBJ2-3; D is possibly TRBD2 (6 bases). The receptor was derived from a man over 45 who received an inactivated influenza vaccine. The sequenced sample was PBMCs from blood, obtained roughly 13 days after vaccination. CDR3 loop: CASTPGPGLLRGADTQYF. The CDR3 DNA follows: TGTGCCAGCACGCCGGGGCCGGGACTCTTAAGGGGCGCCGATACGCAGTATTTT. Using reference TRBV11-2 and TRBJ2-3 for the parts outside the CDR3, the full variable domain is EAGVAQSPRYKIIEKRQSVAFWCNPISGHATLYWYQQILGQGPKLLIQFQNNGVVDDSQLPKDRFSAERLKGVDSTLKIQPAKLEDSAVYLCASTPGPGLLRGADTQYFGPGTRLTVL.